Sequencing of this T cell receptor (beta chain) was carried out in a study of blood T cell repertoires in COVID-19. Whole-study context: Acute-phase and convalescent COVID-19 samples originated in the United States, Italy and Spain. Sample material is recorded as cDNA or gDNA derived from T cells, B-cell-depleted T cells, or PBMCs.

The CDR3 has 15 amino acids. Germline CDR1 and CDR2: SGHTA and FQGNSA. The V gene end was trimmed by 5 bases and the J gene end by 9 bases; junction bases not matched to a gene: 8. Under the authors' procedure: Nucleated cell counts were estimated from reference gene primer amplification. TCRdb's copy holds only in-frame clones and misses some; the assay was immunoSEQ multiplex PCR. The V and J calls and clone size were taken over from that table, and D and trimming were inferred from the DNA. This table holds fewer than 110,000 clones, 85% found once. This sequence originates from a woman in her 70s with active or convalescent COVID-19. Sequencing was carried out using peripheral blood. The rearrangement links TRBV7-2 to TRBJ1-6; 9 positions match TRBD1. In nucleotides, the CDR3 is TGTGCCAGCAGCACCTGGACAGGGGAAGGTTCACCCCTCCACTTT. It specifies CASSTWTGEGSPLHF.